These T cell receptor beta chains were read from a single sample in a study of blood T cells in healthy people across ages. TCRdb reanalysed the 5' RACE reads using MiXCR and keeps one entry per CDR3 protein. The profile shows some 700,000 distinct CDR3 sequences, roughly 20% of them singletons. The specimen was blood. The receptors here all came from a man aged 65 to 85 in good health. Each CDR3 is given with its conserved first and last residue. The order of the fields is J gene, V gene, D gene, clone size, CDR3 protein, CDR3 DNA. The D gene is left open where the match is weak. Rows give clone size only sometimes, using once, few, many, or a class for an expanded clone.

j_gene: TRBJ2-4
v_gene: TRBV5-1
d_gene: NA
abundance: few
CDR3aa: CASSLAGGNVKNIQYF
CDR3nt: TGCGCCAGCAGCTTGGCGGGCGGGAACGTCAAAAACATTCAGTACTTC

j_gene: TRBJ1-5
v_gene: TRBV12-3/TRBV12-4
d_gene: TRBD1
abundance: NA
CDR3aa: CASSLVQGDQPQHF
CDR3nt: TGTGCCAGCAGTTTGGTACAGGGGGATCAGCCCCAGCATTTT

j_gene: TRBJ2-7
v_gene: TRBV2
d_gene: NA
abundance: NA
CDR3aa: CASSHPGDGGYEQYF
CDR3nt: TGTGCCAGCAGCCACCCTGGGGACGGGGGATACGAGCAGTACTTC

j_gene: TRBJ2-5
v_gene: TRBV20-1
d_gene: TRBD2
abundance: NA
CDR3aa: CSAAPGLANQETQYF
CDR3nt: TGCAGTGCTGCACCGGGACTAGCTAACCAAGAGACCCAGTACTTC

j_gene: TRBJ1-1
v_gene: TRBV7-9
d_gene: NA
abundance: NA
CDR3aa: CASSSYSMNTEAFF
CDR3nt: TGTGCCAGCAGCTCTTACTCGATGAACACTGAAGCTTTCTTT

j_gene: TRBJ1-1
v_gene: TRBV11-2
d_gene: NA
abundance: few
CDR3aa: CASRRIGFEAFF
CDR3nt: TGTGCCAGCAGGCGAATCGGATTTGAAGCTTTCTTT

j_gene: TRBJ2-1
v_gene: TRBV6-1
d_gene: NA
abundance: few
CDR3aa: CASSETGDEQFF
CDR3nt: TGTGCCAGCAGTGAGACAGGTGATGAGCAGTTCTTC

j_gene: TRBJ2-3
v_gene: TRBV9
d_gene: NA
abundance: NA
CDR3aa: CASSDRQGGSTDTQYF
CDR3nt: TGTGCCAGCAGCGACCGACAGGGAGGGAGCACAGATACGCAGTATTTT

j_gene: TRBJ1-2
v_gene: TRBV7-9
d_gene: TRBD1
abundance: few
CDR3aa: CASNQGAGGYTF
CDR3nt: TGTGCCAGCAATCAGGGGGCCGGGGGCTACACCTTC

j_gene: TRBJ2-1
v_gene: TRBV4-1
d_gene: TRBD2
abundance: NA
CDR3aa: CASSQEVGPAGFVGSYNEQFF
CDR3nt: TGCGCCAGCAGCCAAGAAGTTGGACCAGCGGGGTTCGTCGGTTCCTACAATGAGCAGTTCTTC

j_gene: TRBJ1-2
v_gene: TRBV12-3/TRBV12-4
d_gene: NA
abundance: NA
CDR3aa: CASSLALGGAGGYTF
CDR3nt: TGTGCCAGCAGTTTAGCGCTAGGGGGGGCGGGAGGCTACACCTTC

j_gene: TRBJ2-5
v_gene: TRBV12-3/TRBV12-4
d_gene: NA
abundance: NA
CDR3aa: CASSLVRSFEETQYF
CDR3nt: TGTGCCAGCAGTTTAGTAAGAAGTTTCGAAGAGACCCAGTACTTC